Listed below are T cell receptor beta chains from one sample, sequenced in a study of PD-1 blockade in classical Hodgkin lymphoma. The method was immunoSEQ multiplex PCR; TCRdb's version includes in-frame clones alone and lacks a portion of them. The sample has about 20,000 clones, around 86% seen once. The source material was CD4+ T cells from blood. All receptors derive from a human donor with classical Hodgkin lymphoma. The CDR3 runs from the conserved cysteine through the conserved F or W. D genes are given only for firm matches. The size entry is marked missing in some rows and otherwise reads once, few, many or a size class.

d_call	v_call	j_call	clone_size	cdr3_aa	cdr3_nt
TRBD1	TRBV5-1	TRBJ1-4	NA	CASSLGTGKPSNEKLFF	TGCGCCAGCAGCCTCGGGACAGGGAAGCCCTCAAATGAAAAACTGTTTTTT
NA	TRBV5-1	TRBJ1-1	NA	CASRRDISSTEAFF	TGCGCCAGCAGAAGGGACATTTCGAGCACTGAAGCTTTCTTT
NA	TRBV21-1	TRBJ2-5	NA	CASSKGRELAGGPSRETQYF	TGTGCCAGCAGCAAAGGGAGGGAACTAGCGGGAGGGCCATCGAGAGAGACCCAGTACTTC
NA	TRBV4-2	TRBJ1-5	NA	CASSQDQTGSLHQPQHF	TGTGCCAGCAGCCAAGATCAGACAGGTTCTCTCCATCAGCCCCAGCATTTT
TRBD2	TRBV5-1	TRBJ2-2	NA	CASSWSGNESGELFF	TGCGCCAGCAGCTGGAGCGGGAATGAGTCCGGGGAGCTGTTTTTT
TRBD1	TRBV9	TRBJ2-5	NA	CASSVEGTGRETQYF	TGTGCCAGCAGCGTAGAGGGGACAGGTCGTGAGACCCAGTACTTC
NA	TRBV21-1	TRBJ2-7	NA	CASSKGNPGDYEQYF	TGTGCCAGCAGCAAAGGTAACCCAGGGGACTACGAGCAGTACTTC
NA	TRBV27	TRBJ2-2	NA	CASSSSGRPTGELFF	TGTGCCAGCAGTTCCTCAGGGAGGCCCACCGGGGAGCTGTTTTTT
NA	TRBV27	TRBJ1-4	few	CASSSRQQPTNEKLFF	TGTGCCAGCAGTTCTCGACAGCAGCCAACTAATGAAAAACTGTTTTTT
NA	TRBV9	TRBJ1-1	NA	CASSKGPTNTEAFF	TGTGCCAGCAGCAAGGGACCTACGAACACTGAAGCTTTCTTT
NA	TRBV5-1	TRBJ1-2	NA	CASSWGANYGYTF	TGCGCCAGCAGTTGGGGGGCAAACTATGGCTACACCTTC
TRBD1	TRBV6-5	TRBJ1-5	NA	CASHEPGQGNQPQHF	TGTGCCAGCCATGAACCGGGACAGGGGAATCAGCCCCAGCATTTT
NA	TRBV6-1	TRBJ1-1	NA	CASSEVTEGHTEAFF	TGTGCCAGCAGTGAGGTAACAGAAGGTCACACTGAAGCTTTCTTT